Sequencing of this TCR beta chain was carried out in a study of cytotoxic CD8 clonotypes in ibrutinib-treated CLL. Overall study context: Partial responses totalled approximately 25 and complete responses 2; after median roughly 70 months, approximately 15 remained remitted and about 12 progressed.

Regarding the study as a whole: Baseline levels were approached again at progression, after clonality had risen at ibrutinib response. Patients had baseline clonality above age-matched healthy donors, and this clonality moved with circulating CD8+ T-cell counts. Contraction or stability on treatment was seen for public clonotypes, which were uncommon.

As regards this clone: Its antigen is not known.

This CDR3 is built from 14 residues. With V trimmed by 4 bases and J by 3 bases, 6 bases remained unmatched. Germline CDR1 and CDR2: SGHNT and YYREEE (reference sequence). Assay used: immunoSEQ multiplex PCR; TCRdb lists only in-frame clones, some missing. The table has roughly 150,000 clones, more than 75% seen once. Sequences were derived from PBMCs, sampled after 24 months of ibrutinib treatment. This sequence joins TRBV5-4 and TRBJ2-5; 7 bases match TRBD1. The TCR comes from a human donor with chronic lymphocytic leukemia. The CDR3 protein is CASSRSGTEETQYF. CDR3 sequence (DNA): TGTGCCAGCAGCCGCTCCGGGACAGAAGAGACCCAGTACTTC.